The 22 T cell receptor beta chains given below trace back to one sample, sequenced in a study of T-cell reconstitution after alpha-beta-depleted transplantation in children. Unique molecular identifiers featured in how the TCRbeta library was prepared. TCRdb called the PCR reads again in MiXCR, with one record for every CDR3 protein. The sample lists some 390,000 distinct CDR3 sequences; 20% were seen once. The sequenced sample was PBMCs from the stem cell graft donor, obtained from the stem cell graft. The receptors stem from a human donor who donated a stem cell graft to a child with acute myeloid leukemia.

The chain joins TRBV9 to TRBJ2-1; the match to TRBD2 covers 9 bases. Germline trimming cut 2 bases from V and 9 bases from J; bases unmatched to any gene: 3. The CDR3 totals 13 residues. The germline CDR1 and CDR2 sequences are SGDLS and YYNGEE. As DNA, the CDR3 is TGTGCCAGCAGCGTTAGCGGGAGTGGTGAGCAGTTCTTC. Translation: CASSVSGSGEQFF.

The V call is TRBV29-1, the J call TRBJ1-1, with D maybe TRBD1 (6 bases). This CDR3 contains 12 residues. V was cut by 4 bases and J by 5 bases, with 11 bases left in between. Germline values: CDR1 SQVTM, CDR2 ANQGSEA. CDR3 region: CSVVGALTEAFF. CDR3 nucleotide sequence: TGCAGCGTTGTGGGGGCCTTGACTGAAGCTTTCTTT.

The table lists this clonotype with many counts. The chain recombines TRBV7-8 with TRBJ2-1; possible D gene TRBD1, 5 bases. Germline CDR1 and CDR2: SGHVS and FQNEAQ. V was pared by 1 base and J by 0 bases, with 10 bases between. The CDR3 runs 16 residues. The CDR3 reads CASSLGRTSSYNEQFF. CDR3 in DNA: TGTGCCAGCAGCTTAGGGCGGACAAGCTCCTACAATGAGCAGTTCTTC.

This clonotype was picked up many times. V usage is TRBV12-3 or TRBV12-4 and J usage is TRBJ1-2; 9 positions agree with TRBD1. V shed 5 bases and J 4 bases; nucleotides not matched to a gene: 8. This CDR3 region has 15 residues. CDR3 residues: CASSPQGQGVYGYTF. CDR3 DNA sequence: TGTGCCAGCAGTCCACAGGGACAGGGAGTCTATGGCTACACCTTC.

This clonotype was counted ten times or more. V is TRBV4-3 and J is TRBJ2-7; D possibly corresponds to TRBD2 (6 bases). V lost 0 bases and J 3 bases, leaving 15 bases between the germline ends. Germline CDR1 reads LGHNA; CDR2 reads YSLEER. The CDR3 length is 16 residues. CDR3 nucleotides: TGCGCCAGCAGCCAAGATCTGGCTAGCGTAGTCTACGAGCAGTACTTC. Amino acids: CASSQDLASVVYEQYF.

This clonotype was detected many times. The CDR3 protein is CSVVAVPSGLAGRYEQYF. The CDR3 DNA is TGCAGCGTTGTGGCCGTCCCTTCGGGACTAGCGGGGAGGTACGAGCAGTACTTC. The chain uses TRBV29-1 and TRBJ2-7; 13 nucleotides match TRBD2. Per germline, CDR1 SQVTM and CDR2 ANQGSEA. This CDR3 contains 18 residues. After removal of 4 bases from V and 4 bases from J, the junction contained 16 bases not matched to a gene.

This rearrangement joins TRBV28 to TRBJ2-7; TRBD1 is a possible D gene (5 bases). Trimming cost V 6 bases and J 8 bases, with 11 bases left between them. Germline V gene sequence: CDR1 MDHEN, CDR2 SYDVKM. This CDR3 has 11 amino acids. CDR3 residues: CASRTTVQQYF. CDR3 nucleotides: TGTGCCAGCAGAACGACAGTCCAGCAGTACTTC.

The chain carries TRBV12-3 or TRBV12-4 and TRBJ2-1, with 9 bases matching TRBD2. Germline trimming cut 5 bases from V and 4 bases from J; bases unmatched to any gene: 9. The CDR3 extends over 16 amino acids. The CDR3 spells CASSPPIAGAYNEQFF. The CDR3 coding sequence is TGTGCCAGCAGTCCCCCAATAGCGGGAGCGTACAATGAGCAGTTCTTC.

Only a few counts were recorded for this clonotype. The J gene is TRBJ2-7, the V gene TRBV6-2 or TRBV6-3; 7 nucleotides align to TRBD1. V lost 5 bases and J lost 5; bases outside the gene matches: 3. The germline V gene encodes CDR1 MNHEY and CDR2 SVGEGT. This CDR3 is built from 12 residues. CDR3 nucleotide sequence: TGTGCCAGCAGTGATACAGGGGACGAGCAGTACTTC. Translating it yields CASSDTGDEQYF.

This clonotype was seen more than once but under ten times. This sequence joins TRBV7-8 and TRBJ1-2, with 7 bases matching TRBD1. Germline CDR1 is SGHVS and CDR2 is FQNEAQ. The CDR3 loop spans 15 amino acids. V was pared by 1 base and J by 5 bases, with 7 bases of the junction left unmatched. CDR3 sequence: CASSLGTQGFYGYTF. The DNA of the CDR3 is TGTGCCAGCAGCTTAGGGACACAGGGGTTTTATGGCTACACCTTC.

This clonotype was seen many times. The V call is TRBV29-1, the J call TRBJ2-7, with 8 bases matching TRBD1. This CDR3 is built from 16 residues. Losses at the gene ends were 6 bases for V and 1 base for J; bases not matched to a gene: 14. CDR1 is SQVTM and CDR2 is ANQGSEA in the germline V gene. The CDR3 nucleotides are TGCAGCGTACAGGGGGTGACGCCTTCGTTGTCCTACGAGCAGTACTTC. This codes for CSVQGVTPSLSYEQYF.

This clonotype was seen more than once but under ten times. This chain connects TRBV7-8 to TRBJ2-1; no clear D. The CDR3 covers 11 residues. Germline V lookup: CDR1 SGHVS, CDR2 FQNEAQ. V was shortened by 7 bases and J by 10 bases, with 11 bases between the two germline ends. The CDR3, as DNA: TGTGCCAGCACCGAAAGCCGGGAGCAGTTCTTC. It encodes CASTESREQFF.

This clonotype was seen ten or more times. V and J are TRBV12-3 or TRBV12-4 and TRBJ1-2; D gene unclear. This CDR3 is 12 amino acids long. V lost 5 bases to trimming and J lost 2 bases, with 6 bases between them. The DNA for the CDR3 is TGTGCCAGCAGTCAAAACAACTATGGCTACACCTTC. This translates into CASSQNNYGYTF.

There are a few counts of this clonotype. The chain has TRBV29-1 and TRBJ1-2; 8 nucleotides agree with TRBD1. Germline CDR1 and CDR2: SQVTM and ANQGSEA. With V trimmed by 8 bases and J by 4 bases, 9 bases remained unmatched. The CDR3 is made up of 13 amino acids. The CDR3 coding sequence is TGCAGCTTCCGGGACAGGTCCGTCTATGGCTACACCTTC. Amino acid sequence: CSFRDRSVYGYTF.

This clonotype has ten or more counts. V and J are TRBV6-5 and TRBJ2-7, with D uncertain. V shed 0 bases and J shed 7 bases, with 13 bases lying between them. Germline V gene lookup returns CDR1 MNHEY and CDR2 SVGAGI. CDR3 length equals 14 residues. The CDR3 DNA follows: TGTGCCAGCAGTTACTCGCTTGGACCGGCGGAGCAGTACTTC. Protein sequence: CASSYSLGPAEQYF.

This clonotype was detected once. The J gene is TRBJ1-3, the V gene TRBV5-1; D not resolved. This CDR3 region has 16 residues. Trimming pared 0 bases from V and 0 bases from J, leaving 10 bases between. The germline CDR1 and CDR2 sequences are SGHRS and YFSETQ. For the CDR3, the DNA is TGCGCCAGCAGCTTGGGACACCGATACTCTGGAAACACCATATATTTT. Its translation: CASSLGHRYSGNTIYF.

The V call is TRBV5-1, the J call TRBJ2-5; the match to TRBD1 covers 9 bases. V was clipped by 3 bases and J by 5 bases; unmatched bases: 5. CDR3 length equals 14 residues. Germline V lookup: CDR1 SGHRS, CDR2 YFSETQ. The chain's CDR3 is CASSWGTGQETQYF. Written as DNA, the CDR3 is TGCGCCAGCAGCTGGGGGACAGGGCAGGAGACCCAGTACTTC.

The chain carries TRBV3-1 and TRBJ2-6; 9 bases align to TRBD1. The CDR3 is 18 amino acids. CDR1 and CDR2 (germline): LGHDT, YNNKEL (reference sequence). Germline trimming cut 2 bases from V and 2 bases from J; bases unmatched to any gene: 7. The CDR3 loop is CASSQSRDRVTGANVLTF. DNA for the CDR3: TGTGCCAGCAGCCAATCCCGGGACAGGGTGACTGGGGCCAACGTCCTGACTTTC.

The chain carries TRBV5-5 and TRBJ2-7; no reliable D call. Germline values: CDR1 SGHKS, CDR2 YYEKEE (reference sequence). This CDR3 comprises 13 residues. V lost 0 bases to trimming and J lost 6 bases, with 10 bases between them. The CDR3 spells CASSLEPSGEQYF. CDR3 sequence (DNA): TGTGCCAGCAGCTTGGAGCCTTCGGGCGAGCAGTACTTC.

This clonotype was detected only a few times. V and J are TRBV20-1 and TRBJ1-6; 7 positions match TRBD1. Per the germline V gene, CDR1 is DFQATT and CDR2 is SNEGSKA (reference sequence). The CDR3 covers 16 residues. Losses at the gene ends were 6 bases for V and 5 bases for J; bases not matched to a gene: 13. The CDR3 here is CSARNQIGTDNSPLHF. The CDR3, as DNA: TGCAGTGCCAGGAATCAAATTGGGACAGATAATTCACCCCTCCACTTT.

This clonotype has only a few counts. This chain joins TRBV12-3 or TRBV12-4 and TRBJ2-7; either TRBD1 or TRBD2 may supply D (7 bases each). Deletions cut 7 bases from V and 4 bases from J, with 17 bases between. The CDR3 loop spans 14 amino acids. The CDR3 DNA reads TGTGCCAGCACCCAAGGGGGCGGGGGATACGAGCAGTACTTC. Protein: CASTQGGGGYEQYF.

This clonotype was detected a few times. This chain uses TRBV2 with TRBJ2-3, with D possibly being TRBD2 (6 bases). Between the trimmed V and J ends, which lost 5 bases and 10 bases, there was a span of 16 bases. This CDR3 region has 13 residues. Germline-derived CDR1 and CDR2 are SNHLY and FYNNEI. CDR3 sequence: CASSKGGAQAQYF. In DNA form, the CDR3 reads TGTGCCAGCAGTAAGGGCGGGGCCCAGGCGCAGTATTTT.